Each of the 7 T cell receptor beta chains below was sequenced from the same sample in a study of T cells in Graves' hyperthyroidism and ophthalmopathy. RNA transcripts served as the template for amplifying TCR beta CDR3 regions. TCR CDR3 underwent first-round RT-PCR with the HTBI primer set. Each CDR3 protein is one row after TCRdb ran MiXCR on the multiplex PCR reads. The repertoire holds around 600,000 distinct CDR3 sequences, 12% to 15% seen once, with around 7% in the top ten. The sample was blood. The receptors were gathered from a woman aged 18-29 years with Graves' ophthalmopathy.

This clonotype was detected many times. The rearrangement uses TRBV11-1 and TRBJ2-1, with D possibly TRBD2 on 5 matching bases. The CDR3 contains 17 residues. Germline V gene lookup returns CDR1 SGHAT and CDR2 FQDESV (reference sequence). V was clipped by 2 bases and J by 5 bases, with 19 bases between them. The CDR3 coding sequence is TGTGCCAGCAGCTTAACCCTAGCCGACCATTTCAACAATGAGCAGTTCTTC. It codes for CASSLTLADHFNNEQFF.

This clonotype has ten or more counts. In nucleotides, the CDR3 is TGTGCCAGCAGTTCCGGACAGGGGACCAACACCATATATTTT. Encoded protein: CASSSGQGTNTIYF. This chain links TRBV12-3 or TRBV12-4 with TRBJ1-3, with 9 nucleotides matching TRBD1. This CDR3 is built from 14 residues. Trimming cost V 4 bases and J 7 bases; bases outside gene matches: 5.

This clonotype has ten or more counts. The gene calls are TRBV6-6 and TRBJ1-1; D possibly corresponds to TRBD1 (6 bases). Germline values: CDR1 MNHNY, CDR2 SVGAGI (reference sequence). Trimming left V 0 bases short and J 0 bases short, with 20 bases between. There are 19 residues in the CDR3. CDR3 sequence (DNA): TGTGCCAGCAGTTACTCATCCCAATTCCCGGACAGCTTGAACACTGAAGCTTTCTTT. It is translated as CASSYSSQFPDSLNTEAFF.

The V gene is TRBV9, the J gene TRBJ1-2; the D gene is possibly TRBD1 (5 bases). Germline CDR1 reads SGDLS; CDR2 reads YYNGEE. V dropped 2 bases and J dropped 3 bases, with 14 bases sitting between them. This CDR3 region has 15 residues. The DNA for the CDR3 is TGTGCCAGCAGCGTGGGTAATAGGGGACACTATGGCTACACCTTC. Residues: CASSVGNRGHYGYTF.

The J gene is TRBJ2-7, the V gene TRBV4-1; 7 nucleotides align to TRBD1. The CDR3 runs to 14 residues. The ends lost 7 bases at V and 3 bases at J; junction bases unmatched: 9. Germline loops: CDR1 MGHRA, CDR2 YSYEKL. This CDR3 is CASTLGQGDYEQYF. CDR3 sequence (DNA): TGCGCCAGCACCTTGGGTCAGGGGGACTACGAGCAGTACTTC.

This clonotype has just a few counts. V gene TRBV20-1 combines with J gene TRBJ2-7; the D gene could be TRBD1 or TRBD2 (5 bases each). V lost 3 bases, J lost 6 bases, and 15 bases lay in between. The germline CDR1 and CDR2 sequences are DFQATT and SNEGSKA (reference sequence). There are 13 residues in the CDR3. In DNA form, the CDR3 reads TGCAGTGCTAGGGACGCGGAGAGGGGCGAGCAGTACTTC. Protein sequence: CSARDAERGEQYF.

This clonotype was observed at least ten times. This sequence joins TRBV27 and TRBJ1-1, with D maybe TRBD1 (5 bases). Germline CDR1 reads MNHEY; CDR2 reads SMNVEV (reference sequence). V lost 8 bases, J lost 4 bases, and 17 bases lay in between. This CDR3 is 14 amino acids long. CDR3: CASALSGGVTEAFF. The CDR3 DNA is TGTGCCAGCGCCCTGAGTGGGGGAGTCACTGAAGCTTTCTTT.